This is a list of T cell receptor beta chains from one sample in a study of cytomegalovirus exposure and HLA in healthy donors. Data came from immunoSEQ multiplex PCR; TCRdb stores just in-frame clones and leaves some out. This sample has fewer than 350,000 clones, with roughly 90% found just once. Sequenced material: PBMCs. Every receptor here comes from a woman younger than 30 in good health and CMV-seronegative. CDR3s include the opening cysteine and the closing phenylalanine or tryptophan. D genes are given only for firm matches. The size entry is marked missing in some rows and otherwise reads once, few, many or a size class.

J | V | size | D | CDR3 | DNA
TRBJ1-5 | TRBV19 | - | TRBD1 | CASSEQGRRSQPQHF | TGTGCCAGTAGTGAACAGGGGCGAAGGAGCCAGCCCCAGCATTTT
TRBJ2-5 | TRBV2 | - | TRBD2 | CASSDLAGGQETQYF | TGTGCCAGCAGTGATCTAGCGGGGGGCCAAGAGACCCAGTACTTC
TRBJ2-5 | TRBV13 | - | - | CASSSTALRPGETQYF | TGTGCCAGCAGCTCGACCGCCCTCCGGCCCGGGGAGACCCAGTACTTC
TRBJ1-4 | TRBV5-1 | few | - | CASTPGVNEKLFF | TGCGCCAGCACGCCGGGAGTAAATGAAAAACTGTTTTTT
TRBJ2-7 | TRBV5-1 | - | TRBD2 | CASSSGTSGARLLYF | TGCGCCAGCAGCTCCGGGACTAGCGGGGCCCGACTGCTCTACTTC
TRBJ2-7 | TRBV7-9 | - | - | CASSVLGSSYEQYF | TGTGCCAGCAGCGTCCTCGGGAGCTCCTACGAGCAGTACTTC
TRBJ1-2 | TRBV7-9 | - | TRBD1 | CASSSTGTGLPYTF | TGTGCCAGCAGCTCAACGGGGACAGGCTTGCCCTACACCTTC
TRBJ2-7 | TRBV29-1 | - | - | CSVSEGDGPIGQYF | TGCAGCGTTTCAGAGGGGGACGGTCCAATTGGGCAGTACTTC
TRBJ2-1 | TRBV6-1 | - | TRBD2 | CASRGLADNEQFF | TGTGCCAGCAGGGGACTAGCGGACAATGAGCAGTTCTTC
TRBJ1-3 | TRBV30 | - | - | CAWSPSSGNTIYF | TGTGCCTGGTCTCCGAGCTCTGGAAACACCATATATTTT